What follows are 19 T cell receptor beta chains derived from one specimen sequenced in a study of cytomegalovirus exposure and HLA in healthy donors. The PCR ran on 60 Vbeta and 13 Jbeta primers. Clones were read by immunoSEQ multiplex PCR, and TCRdb kept only the in-frame ones, dropping some. This table has 150,000 to 200,000 clones, roughly four fifths appearing once. The sample was PBMCs. The source is a woman aged 45-60 years in good health and CMV-seropositive.

CDR3 coding DNA: TGTGCCAGCAGTCATCCGGTGGGACAGGGTTACGAGCAGTACTTC. Its translation is CASSHPVGQGYEQYF. This chain joins TRBV28 and TRBJ2-7, with 9 positions matching TRBD1. Trimming removed 5 bases from V and 4 bases from J; junction bases left unmatched: 9. The CDR3 spans 15 residues. Germline V gives CDR1 MDHEN, CDR2 SYDVKM.

This chain links TRBV18 with TRBJ1-3; no reliable D call. V lost 2 bases, J lost 4 bases, and 6 bases lay in between. The germline V gene has CDR1 KGHSH and CDR2 LQKENI. This CDR3 region has 13 residues. The CDR3 region has the DNA TGTGCCAGCTCACCAGGAGACGGAAACACCATATATTTT. It specifies CASSPGDGNTIYF.

The chain recombines TRBV27 with TRBJ2-1, with 9 nucleotides matching TRBD1. The CDR3 has 15 residues. Trimming at V came to 5 bases and at J to 5 bases, leaving 7 bases not matched to a gene. The germline V gene has CDR1 MNHEY and CDR2 SMNVEV (reference sequence). CDR3 DNA sequence: TGTGCCAGCAGTCCAGGACAGGGGTTAGACAATGAGCAGTTCTTC. It encodes CASSPGQGLDNEQFF.

The rearrangement joins TRBV14 to TRBJ2-7, with TRBD1 matching 7 bases. CDR3 size: 15 residues. V shed 0 bases and J 7 bases; nucleotides not matched to a gene: 9. Per the germline V gene, CDR1 is SGHDN and CDR2 is FVKESK. CDR3 in DNA: TGTGCCAGCAGCCAAGAATATAGGGGGCTGGGGGAGCAGTACTTC. This gives the protein CASSQEYRGLGEQYF.

The chain uses TRBV6-1 and TRBJ1-1; D perhaps matches TRBD1 (5 bases). Germline CDR1 is MNHNS and CDR2 is SASEGT. CDR3 length equals 13 residues. V was pared by 7 bases and J by 4 bases, with 13 bases between. CDR3 region: CASTWGEGTEAFF. The CDR3 DNA is TGTGCCAGCACCTGGGGGGAAGGCACTGAAGCTTTCTTT.

J is TRBJ1-1 and V is TRBV5-1; perhaps TRBD1 as D (5 bases). This CDR3 spans 15 amino acids. Germline CDR1 reads SGHRS; CDR2 reads YFSETQ. The V gene lost 4 bases and the J gene lost 0 bases, with 13 bases spanning the gap. The CDR3 nucleotides are TGCGCCAGCAGCCTCGGGGGGAACGTGAACACTGAAGCTTTCTTT. It encodes CASSLGGNVNTEAFF.

The J gene is TRBJ2-5, the V gene TRBV5-1; D is unclear. The V end was cut by 4 bases, the J end by 0 bases, with 4 bases between. Per the germline V gene, CDR1 is SGHRS and CDR2 is YFSETQ. The CDR3 extends over 12 amino acids. The CDR3: CASSEDQETQYF. For the CDR3, the DNA is TGCGCCAGCAGCGAGGACCAAGAGACCCAGTACTTC. Full variable domain (rest looked up from reference TRBV5-1 and TRBJ2-5): KAGVTQTPRYLIKTRGQQVTLSCSPISGHRSVSWYQQTPGQGLQFLFEYFSETQRNKGNFPGRFSGRQFSNSRSEMNVSTLELGDSALYLCASSEDQETQYFGPGTRLLVL.

Concerning this clone: At one end, the junction sequence differs from germline, possibly due to a read error. The sample contains more than one DNA sequence encoding this CDR3. This chain connects TRBV5-1 to TRBJ2-2, with no clear D. CDR3 length: 16 amino acids. The germline gives CDR1 SGHRS, CDR2 YFSETQ. The CDR3 DNA is TGTGCCAGCAGCTTCGGGTCAGCGAGCTACACCGGGGAGCTGTTTTTT. Translation gives CASSFGSASYTGELFF.

The rearrangement joins TRBV6-5 to TRBJ1-2; unclear D gene. CDR1 MNHEY and CDR2 SVGAGI come from the germline V gene. Trimming left V 5 bases short and J 12 bases short, with 13 bases between. This CDR3 contains 11 residues. The CDR3 is CASSTGSENTF. CDR3 DNA: TGTGCCAGCAGTACGGGAAGCGAGAACACCTTC.

This clone was found once. CDR3 loop: CASSILRASDAIYEQYF. The CDR3 DNA reads as TGTGCCAGCAGCATCCTGAGGGCTAGCGATGCCATTTACGAGCAGTACTTC. The chain combines TRBV5-6 with TRBJ2-7; TRBD2 might be the D (6 bases). Per the germline V gene, CDR1 is SGHDT and CDR2 is YYEEEE. Trimming stripped 4 bases from V and 4 bases from J, with 24 bases between. The CDR3 has 17 residues.

V usage is TRBV21-1 and J usage is TRBJ1-3; the D segment call TRBD1 is taken from the table without a DNA check. TRBV21-1 has pseudogene status. The CDR3 extends over 17 amino acids. CDR3 DNA: TGTGCCAGCAGCAAAGGTGGGGGCCACCGAGATTATTGCACCATATATTTT. Its protein is CASSKGGGHRDYCTIYF.

The chain couples TRBV29-1 to TRBJ2-3; perhaps TRBD2 as D (5 bases). Deletions cut 2 bases from V and 0 bases from J, with 24 bases between. The CDR3 extends over 19 amino acids. CDR1 and CDR2 from the germline V gene are SQVTM and ANQGSEA. The CDR3 sequence: CSVEYGSVSLYVSTDTQYF. In DNA, the CDR3 is TGCAGCGTTGAATATGGGAGCGTCAGTCTTTACGTAAGCACAGATACGCAGTATTTT.

The chain recombines TRBV4-1 with TRBJ1-2, with 8 bases fitting TRBD1. Germline CDR1 is MGHRA and CDR2 is YSYEKL. The J segment lost 2 bases and the V segment lost 5 bases, leaving 7 bases of the junction unmatched. CDR3 length: 15 residues. CDR3: CASSGPGTGNYGYTF. CDR3 nucleotide sequence: TGCGCCAGCAGCGGTCCCGGGACAGGCAACTATGGCTACACCTTC.

This clone was seen only once. The chain links TRBV19 to TRBJ2-1; 8 bases map to TRBD1. The CDR3 is made up of 13 amino acids. In germline, CDR1 is LNHDA, CDR2 SQIVND (reference sequence). With 6 bases clipped from V and 10 bases from J, the junction kept 8 bases outside the gene matches. The CDR3 spells CASRTTGGREQFF. CDR3 nucleotides: TGTGCCAGTAGAACTACAGGGGGGAGGGAGCAGTTCTTC.

The genes are TRBV4-1 and TRBJ1-5; 8 bases are a match to TRBD1. V was clipped by 1 base and J by 7 bases; unmatched bases: 6. Germline-derived CDR1 and CDR2 are MGHRA and YSYEKL. This CDR3 contains 15 residues. The CDR3 is CASSQGGDRRQPQHF. CDR3 nucleotide sequence: TGCGCCAGCAGCCAAGGGGGGGACAGGAGACAGCCCCAGCATTTT.

The gene calls are TRBV7-9 and TRBJ1-1; 8 nucleotides match TRBD1. The CDR3 length is 15 residues. Unmatched junction bases numbered 8, after V lost 2 bases and J lost 6 bases. Germline CDR1 and CDR2: SEHNR and FQNEAQ (reference sequence). CDR3 in amino acids: CASSLYSGQGSEAFF. CDR3 DNA sequence: TGTGCCAGCAGCTTATATTCTGGACAGGGCTCTGAAGCTTTCTTT. The whole variable domain, filled in from reference TRBV7-9 and TRBJ1-1, reads DTGVSQNPRHKITKRGQNVTFRCDPISEHNRLYWYRQTLGQGPEFLTYFQNEAQLEKSRLLSDRFSAERPKGSFSTLEIQRTEQGDSAMYLCASSLYSGQGSEAFFGQGTRLTVV.

V is TRBV6-5 and J is TRBJ1-4, with TRBD1 as a possible D gene (5 bases). V lost 2 bases and J 7 bases, leaving 14 bases between the germline ends. The germline CDR1 and CDR2 sequences are MNHEY and SVGAGI. The CDR3 totals 15 residues. CDR3 protein: CASSYMGGRGEKLFF. Here the CDR3 DNA reads TGTGCCAGCAGTTACATGGGGGGTAGAGGTGAAAAACTGTTTTTT.

The chain carries TRBV18 and TRBJ1-2; weak D call: TRBD1 (5 bases). CDR1 and CDR2 from the germline V gene are KGHSH and LQKENI. This CDR3 is built from 15 residues. The ends were cut back, 3 bases at V and 4 bases at J, with 15 bases in the middle. CDR3 in amino acids: CASSPRQIEAYGYTF. The CDR3 coding sequence is TGTGCCAGCTCACCTCGACAGATAGAGGCCTATGGCTACACCTTC.

This chain joins TRBV4-1 and TRBJ1-3; D remains ambiguous. Trimming shortened V by 0 bases and J by 4 bases, and 10 bases separated the two germline ends. Germline V gene sequence: CDR1 MGHRA, CDR2 YSYEKL. CDR3 length: 15 residues. The CDR3 sequence is CASSQDEGGGNTIYF. CDR3 bases: TGCGCCAGCAGCCAAGATGAGGGTGGAGGAAACACCATATATTTT.